The clone carrying this T cell receptor (beta chain) was counted between two and nine times. These data originate in a study of blood T cells in healthy people across ages. This CDR3 contains 14 residues. Unmatched junction bases numbered 4, after V lost 3 bases and J lost 1 base. CDR1 and CDR2 from the germline V gene are DFQATT and SNEGSKA (reference sequence). A second about 6 to 12 cycle PCR used barcoded and J-beta primers. TCRdb re-called the 5' RACE reads through MiXCR, storing one row per CDR3 protein. Of around 790,000 distinct CDR3 sequences in the sample, approximately 44% are singletons; the top ten hold roughly 19%.

The V and J genes are TRBV20-1 and TRBJ2-5; 8 bases map to TRBD2. The receptor was derived from a man aged 60-69 years in good health. Sequencing was carried out using blood. CDR3 in amino acids: CSAREGTSQETQYF. The CDR3 DNA is TGCAGTGCTAGGGAGGGGACTAGCCAAGAGACCCAGTACTTC.